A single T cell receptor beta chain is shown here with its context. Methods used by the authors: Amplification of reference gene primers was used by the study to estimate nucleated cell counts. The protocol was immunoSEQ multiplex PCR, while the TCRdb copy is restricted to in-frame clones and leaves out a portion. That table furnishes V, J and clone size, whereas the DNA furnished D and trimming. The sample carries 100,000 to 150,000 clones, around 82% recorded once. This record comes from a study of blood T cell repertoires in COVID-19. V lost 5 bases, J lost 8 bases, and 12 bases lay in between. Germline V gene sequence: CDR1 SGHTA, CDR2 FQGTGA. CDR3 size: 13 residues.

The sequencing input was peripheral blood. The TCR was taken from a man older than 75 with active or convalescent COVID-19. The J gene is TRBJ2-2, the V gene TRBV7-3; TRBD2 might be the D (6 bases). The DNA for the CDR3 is TGTGCCAGCAGCCGGGGACTCGTTGGGGAGCTGTTTTTT. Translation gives CASSRGLVGELFF.